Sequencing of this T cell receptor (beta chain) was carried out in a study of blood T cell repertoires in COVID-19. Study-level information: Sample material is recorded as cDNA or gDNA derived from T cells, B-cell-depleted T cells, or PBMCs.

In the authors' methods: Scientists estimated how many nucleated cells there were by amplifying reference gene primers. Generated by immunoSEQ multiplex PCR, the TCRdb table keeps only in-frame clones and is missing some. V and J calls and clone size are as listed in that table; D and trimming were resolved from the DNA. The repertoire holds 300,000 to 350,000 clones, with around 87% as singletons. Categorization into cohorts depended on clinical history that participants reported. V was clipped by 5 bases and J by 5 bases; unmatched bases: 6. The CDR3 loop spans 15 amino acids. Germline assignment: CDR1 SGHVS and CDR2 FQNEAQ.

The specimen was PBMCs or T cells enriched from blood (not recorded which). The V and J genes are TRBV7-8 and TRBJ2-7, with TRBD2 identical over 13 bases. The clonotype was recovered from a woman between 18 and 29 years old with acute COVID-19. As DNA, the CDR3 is TGTGCCAGCAGCCCTCGTGGACTAGCGGGAGACGAGCAGTACTTC. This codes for CASSPRGLAGDEQYF. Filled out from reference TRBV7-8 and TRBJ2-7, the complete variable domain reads GAGVSQSPRYKVAKRGQDVALRCDPISGHVSLFWYQQALGQGPEFLTYFQNEAQLDKSGLPSDRFFAERPEGSVSTLKIQRTQQEDSAVYLCASSPRGLAGDEQYFGPGTRLTVT.